The T cell receptor beta chain under discussion was sequenced for a study of blood T cell repertoires in COVID-19 (dated by TCRdb to about 2020). For context, the study as a whole: Samples covering the acute and convalescent phases of COVID-19 were provided by collaborators in the United States, Italy and Spain. The sample metadata nearly always contained a de-identified subject ID, COVID-19 status, age in years and sex. The dataset comprised deeply sampled blood TCRbeta repertoires from subjects exposed to, actively infected with, or recovered from COVID-19. The repertoires were released in a freely available public database intended as a resource for research on the immune response to SARS-CoV-2. Where available, HLA class I and class II types were taken from metadata supplied by the sample provider and were not determined by assay-based typing. The samples were drawn from the first 160 participants of the ongoing ImmuneRACE study and from over 950 subjects provided by 6 global collaborators. The material from the prospective study consisted of cDNA or gDNA derived from T cells, B-cell-depleted T cells, or PBMCs.

CDR1 and CDR2, per the germline V gene, are MGHRA and YSYEKL. The CDR3 runs 17 amino acids, cysteine and phenylalanine included. Only the CDR3 DNA stays, 51 bases, in frame from base 1. At the junction V is shortened by 1 base and J by 7 bases, with 22 bases in between. TCRbeta CDR3 regions were amplified from genomic DNA using the immunoSEQ Assay, a bias-controlled multiplex PCR. Per the source publication's procedure: The number of nucleated cells in each sample was estimated by amplification of reference gene primers within the assay. Sequence reads were collapsed and filtered to measure the absolute abundance of every unique TCRbeta CDR3 rearrangement. Productive Simpson clonality was computed per sample as the square root of Simpson's diversity index over productive rearrangements. Not all clones reach the TCRdb copy of this immuneACCESS table, which keeps in-frame sequences only. Checked studies attribute under half of the gap to unresolved V genes and leave the rest unexplained. For V, J and clone size, that table is used; D and trimming come from the DNA. Counted in this sample were about 150,000 clones; just over 85% of them appeared once. The ten largest clones represent 5.5% to 7% of the sample.

On the study overall, not on this receptor specifically: The amount of clinical and demographic metadata varied by source and participant and was provided uncurated.

Whole blood was collected in K2EDTA tubes by collaborating institutions according to the institutions' own protocols. For TCRbeta analysis, collaborator samples were shipped as frozen whole blood, as isolated PBMCs, or as DNA extracted from either sample type. As for this clone: The target of this receptor is not known. No much larger clonotype is one base removed from it; base qualities were not supplied.

The sequence links TRBV4-1 to TRBJ1-2; the D segment could be TRBD1, given 6 matching bases. This clonotype was obtained from a middle-aged man with active or convalescent COVID-19. The sequencing input was peripheral blood. The nucleotide sequence is given as TGCGCCAGCAGCCAAGTCATTGTGGACAGTAATATTCTTGGCTACACCTTC. Protein translation: CASSQVIVDSNILGYTF.